The rows below give T cell receptor beta chains drawn from one sample of a study of T cell repertoires in cytomegalovirus infection. MiXCR, run by TCRdb on the reads, gives a single entry per CDR3 protein. The sample records around 290,000 distinct CDR3 sequences, 20% to 30% being singletons. Sequencing was carried out using PBMCs. Receptors were obtained from a human donor in good health (CMV status not recorded). Some clones in this sample may be carry-over from other donors' samples. The CDR3 runs from the conserved cysteine through the conserved F or W. A D gene is named only where the DNA matches it firmly. A row's size may be missing; if present it is once, few, many or a size class.

cdr3_nt cdr3_aa j_call d_call v_call clone_size
TGTGCCAGCAGTGCCGTGGGGGTAAGAGGCTACACCTTC CASSAVGVRGYTF TRBJ1-2 . TRBV12-3/TRBV12-4 few
TGTGCCAGCAGCCAAGATTGGATTGGCATTCAAGAGACCCAGTACTTC CASSQDWIGIQETQYF TRBJ2-5 . TRBV3-1 .
TGTGCCAGCAGCTCAGTCCAGGGGCTGGGAAATCAGCCCCAGCATTTT CASSSVQGLGNQPQHF TRBJ1-5 . TRBV7-8 many
TGTGCCAGCAGTTCGCCAATAGCGGGACAAGAGACCCAGTACTTC CASSSPIAGQETQYF TRBJ2-5 TRBD2 TRBV6-1 many
TGTGCCAGCAGTTTTCGCTCGCGGCTAGCTGGAAACACCATATATTTT CASSFRSRLAGNTIYF TRBJ1-3 . TRBV28 few
TGCGCCAGCAGTGAGTTTGAGTGGTCGGTAGCGGCCGGGAGCTACAATGAGCAGTTCTTC CASSEFEWSVAAGSYNEQFF TRBJ2-1 . TRBV4-3 many
TGCAGTGCTATGGGACTAGCGGGATCCTACGAGCAGTACTTC CSAMGLAGSYEQYF TRBJ2-7 TRBD2 TRBV20-1 .
TGTGCCAGCAGTACCCTGAAGGGAGGGACATATCAGCCCCAGCATTTT CASSTLKGGTYQPQHF TRBJ1-5 . TRBV28 few
TGCAGTGCTAGTCGTCTAGCGGGAGTTCAGTTCTTC CSASRLAGVQFF TRBJ2-1 TRBD2 TRBV20-1 .
TGTGCCAGCAGCCGGCAGGTCTCTGGAAACACCATATATTTT CASSRQVSGNTIYF TRBJ1-3 . TRBV7-2 many
TGCGCCAGCAGCCTCTCGGAGGTCAGCACAGATACGCAGTATTTT CASSLSEVSTDTQYF TRBJ2-3 . TRBV4-3 .
TGCGCCAGCAGTGAGTCGACTTCCCACGAGCAGTACTTC CASSESTSHEQYF TRBJ2-7 . TRBV10-1 .
TGTGCCAGCAGCCTCGGGGTACTAGCGGGATTTCCCTACGAGCAGTACTTC CASSLGVLAGFPYEQYF TRBJ2-7 TRBD2 TRBV7-2 .
TGTGCCAGCAGCTTAGTAGGGAAAAACATTCAGTACTTC CASSLVGKNIQYF TRBJ2-4 . TRBV7-2 many
TGTGCCAGCAGTTCGCCGGCCTCAGCGGATAGCAATCAGCCCCAGCATTTT CASSSPASADSNQPQHF TRBJ1-5 . TRBV28 .
TGTGCCACCAGCCGTAGACTAGCGGGGTACACAGATACGCAGTATTTT CATSRRLAGYTDTQYF TRBJ2-3 TRBD2 TRBV15 .
TGTGCCAGCAGTTCGGGTCCGAATAATGAAAAACTGTTTTTT CASSSGPNNEKLFF TRBJ1-4 . TRBV28 many
TGTGCCAGCCTCATGTATTTCCAGGCCGGGGAGCTGTTTTTT CASLMYFQAGELFF TRBJ2-2 . TRBV28 .
TGTGCCAGCAGCTTATCCAGCGTAATGAACACTGAAGCTTTCTTT CASSLSSVMNTEAFF TRBJ1-1 . TRBV7-9 few
TGTGCCAGCAGCTCCACGCCGGGCCTCAAAGAGACCCAGTACTTC CASSSTPGLKETQYF TRBJ2-5 . TRBV7-2 many
TGTGCCAGCAGCCGGGGGACTAGCTTCTCGAGCCCTGAGCAGTTCTTC CASSRGTSFSSPEQFF TRBJ2-1 TRBD2 TRBV7-2 many
TGTGCCAGCAGTCTCTCGAGGGCTCCCTATGGCTACACCTTC CASSLSRAPYGYTF TRBJ1-2 . TRBV6-1 few
TGTGCCAGCAGCCCAGTGTGGGGCTCCTATAATTCACCCCTCCACTTT CASSPVWGSYNSPLHF TRBJ1-6 . TRBV11-2 .
TGTGCCAGCAGCTTAGCGGTGGCTAGCGGGGCATCCTACGAGCAGTACTTC CASSLAVASGASYEQYF TRBJ2-7 TRBD2 TRBV7-2 .
TGTGCCAGCAGACTAGCGGGGGGCTCGAACACCGGGGAGCTGTTTTTT CASRLAGGSNTGELFF TRBJ2-2 TRBD2 TRBV6-2/TRBV6-3 .
TGTGCCAGCAGCTTAGCGGTCCGGACCGGGGAGCTGTTTTTT CASSLAVRTGELFF TRBJ2-2 . TRBV7-2 many
TGTGCCAGCGATGACAGGGGGCCTGGAAACACCATATATTTT CASDDRGPGNTIYF TRBJ1-3 TRBD1 TRBV7-2 many
TGTGCCAGCAGCGGCACCGGACAGGGGGACACCGGGGAGCTGTTTTTT CASSGTGQGDTGELFF TRBJ2-2 TRBD1 TRBV7-9 .
TGTGCCAGCAGCTTAGATAACTACTACAATGAGCAGTTCTTC CASSLDNYYNEQFF TRBJ2-1 . TRBV7-2 many
TGTGCCAGTAAGGTACGGGAGGCCTCCTACGAGCAGTACTTC CASKVREASYEQYF TRBJ2-7 TRBD2 TRBV2 few
TGTGCCAGCAGCCAGGAGCGGGGGGGGAGCACAGATACGCAGTATTTT CASSQERGGSTDTQYF TRBJ2-3 TRBD2 TRBV4-2 few
TGCAGCGTTGAATCCGATAGCTCCTACGAGCAGTACTTC CSVESDSSYEQYF TRBJ2-7 . TRBV29-1 .
TGTGCCAGCAGTTTATCTCCAGGCTCGAGCTACACCTTC CASSLSPGSSYTF TRBJ1-2 . TRBV28 few
TGTGCCATCAGTCTCGACCCAGCGGGGGACACAGATACGCAGTATTTT CAISLDPAGDTDTQYF TRBJ2-3 TRBD2 TRBV10-3 .
TGTGCCAGCAGTGATCCTGACAGCTATAGCAATCAGCCCCAGCATTTT CASSDPDSYSNQPQHF TRBJ1-5 . TRBV6-1 .
TGTGCCAGCAGTGTCCCGAGGGGCGGGAACTACAATGAGCAGTTCTTC CASSVPRGGNYNEQFF TRBJ2-1 . TRBV7-9 .
TGTGCCAGCAGTTTATACGGGACTAGCGGCCTGCTTACGCAGTATTTT CASSLYGTSGLLTQYF TRBJ2-3 TRBD2 TRBV28 many
TGTGCCAGCAGCTCCGGACTAGCGAAAACCTACGAGCAGTACTTC CASSSGLAKTYEQYF TRBJ2-7 TRBD2 TRBV11-2 .
TGTGCCAGCAGCCAAGATCCACAGGGTAAAACTGAAGCTTTCTTT CASSQDPQGKTEAFF TRBJ1-1 . TRBV14 many
TGTGCCAGCAGTCAAATTTCGGGTATCGAGGAGACCCAGTACTTC CASSQISGIEETQYF TRBJ2-5 . TRBV12-3/TRBV12-4 .
TGTGCCAGCAGCCGTTTAGTCAGCGGAGAGACCCAGTACTTC CASSRLVSGETQYF TRBJ2-5 . TRBV7-2 few
TGTGCCTCCCGTGTGGGGACCCGACGGAATGGAAACACCATATATTTT CASRVGTRRNGNTIYF TRBJ1-3 . TRBV30 .
TGTGCCAGTAGTAGGGACAGGGGGAAGAACACTGAAGCTTTCTTT CASSRDRGKNTEAFF TRBJ1-1 TRBD1 TRBV19 .
TGTGCCAGCAGCTTACAGGGGAGAGAAGGGCTGTTTTTT CASSLQGREGLFF TRBJ2-2 . TRBV7-3 .
TGTGCCAGCAGCGCCGCGGGGGGGTTAAGTCGGAGCAATCAGCCCCAGCATTTT CASSAAGGLSRSNQPQHF TRBJ1-5 . TRBV7-2 many
TGTGCCAGCAAGGACAGTCAGGGGAACACTGAAGCTTTCTTT CASKDSQGNTEAFF TRBJ1-1 . TRBV11-2 .
TGTGCCAGCAGCCTAGTGTCTAGCGGGGGGGCCTGGGGCACCGGGGAGCTGTTTTTT CASSLVSSGGAWGTGELFF TRBJ2-2 TRBD2 TRBV7-2 many
TGTGCCAGCAGCTCGGGACTAGCGAACTACGAGCAGTACTTC CASSSGLANYEQYF TRBJ2-7 TRBD2 TRBV7-9 few
TGTGCCAGCAGTTGGACAGGGCGGAATGAGCAGTTCTTC CASSWTGRNEQFF TRBJ2-1 TRBD1 TRBV7-9 .
TGTGCCAGCAGCCACAGGGGTAGCAATCAGCCCCAGCATTTT CASSHRGSNQPQHF TRBJ1-5 TRBD1 TRBV7-2 many